This is a list of T cell receptor beta chains from one sample in a study of blood T cells in healthy people across ages. TCRdb independently ran MiXCR on the 5' RACE reads; one entry per CDR3 protein. This table holds 700,000 to 900,000 distinct CDR3 sequences, roughly 26% found once. This sample also belongs to another study, concerning T cells of mothers and their children.

The material sequenced was blood. The receptors originated from a boy between 10 and 17 years old in good health. CDR3s include the opening cysteine and the closing phenylalanine or tryptophan. The D gene is left open where the match is weak. A row's size may be missing; if present it is once, few, many or a size class.

D,size,V,J,CDR3,DNA
TRBD1,.,TRBV5-5,TRBJ2-5,CASSLSSTGNKQETQYF,TGTGCCAGCAGCTTGAGTTCGACAGGGAATAAACAAGAGACCCAGTACTTC
TRBD2,.,TRBV30,TRBJ2-1,CAWSLPRTSRRNEQFF,TGTGCCTGGAGTCTACCGCGGACTAGCCGCAGGAATGAGCAGTTCTTC
.,few,TRBV21-1,TRBJ2-2,CASSKGAGELFF,TGTGCCAGCAGCAAAGGCGCCGGGGAGCTGTTTTTT
TRBD1,once,TRBV12-3/TRBV12-4,TRBJ1-1,CASRKPGQVNTEAFF,TGTGCCAGCAGGAAACCGGGACAGGTAAACACTGAAGCTTTCTTT
TRBD1,.,TRBV5-1,TRBJ2-5,CASSFLGQGASFQETQYF,TGCGCCAGCAGCTTCCTCGGACAGGGGGCATCCTTTCAAGAGACCCAGTACTTC
TRBD1,.,TRBV7-3,TRBJ2-5,CASSLTGTEETQYF,TGTGCCAGCAGCTTAACAGGGACAGAAGAGACCCAGTACTTC
.,few,TRBV29-1,TRBJ1-6,CSVVLALGSPLHF,TGCAGCGTTGTGTTGGCGCTCGGGTCACCCCTCCACTTT
.,once,TRBV29-1,TRBJ2-7,CSVERFSYEQYF,TGCAGCGTCGAACGTTTCTCCTACGAGCAGTACTTC
TRBD2,few,TRBV13,TRBJ2-3,CASSLFSGGTDTQYF,TGTGCCAGCAGCTTATTTAGCGGGGGCACAGATACGCAGTATTTT
.,.,TRBV28,TRBJ1-5,CASRPRNQPQHF,TGTGCCAGCAGGCCACGCAATCAGCCCCAGCATTTT
TRBD1,.,TRBV20-1,TRBJ1-3,CSAIQGTGGNTIYF,TGCAGTGCCATACAGGGGACCGGGGGGAACACCATATATTTT
.,many,TRBV7-8,TRBJ2-5,CASSRSQETQYF,TGTGCCAGCAGCCGTTCACAAGAGACCCAGTACTTC
.,.,TRBV29-1,TRBJ2-7,CSVGSRGGDEQYF,TGCAGCGTTGGAAGCAGGGGAGGCGACGAGCAGTACTTC
.,.,TRBV20-1,TRBJ2-7,CSAGDNRDYEQYF,TGCAGTGCTGGGGACAACAGGGACTACGAGCAGTACTTC
TRBD1,.,TRBV4-1,TRBJ1-2,CASSQVVRGPSNYGYTF,TGCGCCAGCAGCCAAGTTGTCAGGGGGCCTTCTAACTATGGCTACACCTTC
.,few,TRBV25-1,TRBJ2-5,CASSEFWTAEETQYF,TGTGCCAGCAGTGAATTCTGGACAGCCGAAGAGACCCAGTACTTC
.,few,TRBV15,TRBJ2-1,CATSRSGLDNEQFF,TGTGCCACCAGCAGATCAGGACTTGACAATGAGCAGTTCTTC
TRBD1,.,TRBV27,TRBJ1-4,CASSPQGVWDEKLFF,TGTGCCAGCAGTCCACAGGGGGTTTGGGATGAAAAACTGTTTTTT
TRBD2,.,TRBV7-2,TRBJ2-5,CASSSSLAGEETQYF,TGTGCCAGCAGCTCGTCACTAGCGGGGGAAGAGACCCAGTACTTC
TRBD2,few,TRBV28,TRBJ2-1,CASSFRGGANEQFF,TGTGCCAGCAGTTTTCGCGGGGGGGCCAATGAGCAGTTCTTC
TRBD1,.,TRBV18,TRBJ1-1,CASSPAADRGILITF,TGTGCCAGCTCACCCGCTGCGGACAGGGGCATACTGATTACCTTT
.,few,TRBV6-1,TRBJ2-7,CASSEEVYLPSYEQYF,TGTGCCAGCAGTGAAGAAGTCTACCTCCCGTCCTACGAGCAGTACTTC
.,few,TRBV15,TRBJ2-7,CATSRIPGTVVYEQYF,TGTGCCACCAGCAGAATTCCCGGGACGGTAGTCTACGAGCAGTACTTC
.,.,TRBV12-3/TRBV12-4,TRBJ1-2,CASSSSGTAARGYTF,TGTGCCAGCAGTTCCTCTGGGACCGCCGCCCGCGGCTACACCTTC
.,few,TRBV6-5,TRBJ1-4,CASRNQGYNEKLFF,TGTGCCAGCAGAAACCAGGGATATAATGAAAAACTGTTTTTT
TRBD2,.,TRBV7-3,TRBJ2-7,CASSPSGEVLYEQYF,TGTGCCAGCAGCCCTAGCGGGGAGGTTCTCTACGAGCAGTACTTC
TRBD2,few,TRBV6-1,TRBJ2-3,CASRDVAGGLTDTQYF,TGTGCCAGCAGGGATGTAGCGGGGGGACTCACGGATACGCAGTATTTT
TRBD1,few,TRBV4-2,TRBJ1-4,CASSQKRDSGEKLFF,TGTGCCAGCAGCCAGAAAAGGGACAGTGGCGAAAAACTGTTTTTT
TRBD2,few,TRBV28,TRBJ2-5,CASQLLAGGRETQYF,TGTGCCAGCCAACTTCTAGCGGGGGGGCGGGAGACCCAGTACTTC
.,few,TRBV9,TRBJ2-2,CASSVGDPVGELFF,TGTGCCAGCAGCGTAGGGGACCCCGTGGGGGAGCTGTTTTTT
TRBD1,.,TRBV29-1,TRBJ2-1,CSVTDRGLIIGQFF,TGCAGCGTTACGGACAGGGGGCTGATCATAGGGCAGTTCTTC
TRBD2,many,TRBV20-1,TRBJ2-3,CSALLRGGRRDTQYF,TGCAGTGCACTTCTGCGGGGGGGCCGGAGAGATACGCAGTATTTT
.,.,TRBV5-1,TRBJ1-4,CASSLGLDQAVEDLFF,TGCGCCAGCAGCTTGGGGTTGGACCAGGCCGTCGAGGATCTGTTTTTT
TRBD1,few,TRBV7-3,TRBJ2-1,CASSLSGTGAYNEQFF,TGTGCCAGCAGCTTGTCCGGGACAGGGGCATACAATGAGCAGTTCTTC
TRBD1,.,TRBV20-1,TRBJ2-5,CSASPWTGGVQRGQETQYF,TGCAGTGCTAGTCCGTGGACAGGAGGAGTTCAGAGGGGACAAGAGACCCAGTACTTC
TRBD2,.,TRBV29-1,TRBJ2-5,CSSGGARVETQYF,TGCAGCAGCGGGGGGGCGCGGGTGGAGACCCAGTACTTC
.,.,TRBV30,TRBJ2-3,CAWSKGITDTQYF,TGTGCCTGGAGTAAGGGAATCACAGATACGCAGTATTTT
.,.,TRBV10-3,TRBJ1-1,CAISAGIPDGEAFF,TGTGCCATCAGTGCCGGGATACCCGATGGCGAAGCTTTCTTT
.,many,TRBV4-1,TRBJ2-4,CASSQVRGAQNIQYF,TGCGCCAGCAGCCAAGTTAGGGGAGCGCAAAACATTCAGTACTTC
TRBD1,few,TRBV7-2,TRBJ2-5,CASSLDFGNRGLNYQYF,TGTGCCAGCAGCTTAGATTTCGGGAACAGGGGCCTAAACTACCAGTACTTC